A selection of T cell receptor beta chains follows, all from one sample in a study of blood T cell repertoires in COVID-19. Measured with immunoSEQ multiplex PCR; TCRdb has only the in-frame clones, and not every one. The data hold 90,000 to 120,000 clones, with 60% to 85% observed a single time. Sequences were obtained from peripheral blood. The source is a man between 70 and 80 years old with acute or convalescent COVID-19. Both conserved end residues are part of each CDR3. Size tells how often a clone was seen (once, few, many) or the class of an expanded clone, and some rows leave it out.

v_gene	abundance	j_gene	CDR3aa
TRBV7-2	-	TRBJ1-3	CASSFMSGNTIYF
TRBV5-5	-	TRBJ2-3	CASSLGGLITDTQYF
TRBV7-7	-	TRBJ2-1	CASSRDREYEQFF
TRBV27	-	TRBJ1-6	CASSSGTGGWAPLHF
TRBV7-6	few	TRBJ2-1	CASSNGQDNEQFF
TRBV28	-	TRBJ1-6	CASSSGNSPLHF
TRBV6-5	once	TRBJ2-3	CASSSTGIDTQYF
TRBV2	-	TRBJ1-2	CASSNVLWSGYGYTF
TRBV19	-	TRBJ1-4	CASSINKGQSEKLFF
TRBV18	few	TRBJ1-1	CASSQQTRGMNTEAFF
TRBV4-1	few	TRBJ1-6	CASSQEGGEGSPLHF
TRBV19	-	TRBJ2-4	CASSILGEGNIQYF
TRBV18	-	TRBJ1-1	CASSPGQGAWNTEAFF
TRBV6-6	-	TRBJ1-6	CASRGQGSSPLHF
TRBV11-2	-	TRBJ2-1	CASSLVISGEQFF
TRBV11-3	once	TRBJ1-5	CARTPGQGEPHSNQPQHF